The clone carrying this TCR beta chain was picked up one time. V shed 8 bases and J 6 bases; nucleotides not matched to a gene: 5. This CDR3 has 12 residues. Germline V lookup: CDR1 SQVTM, CDR2 ANQGSEA. These data are taken from a study of identical twins. The authors used template switching to add a universal primer site and gave cDNA unique molecular identifiers. Each CDR3 protein gets one entry after TCRdb re-called the 5' RACE reads with MiXCR. The table records roughly 690,000 distinct CDR3 sequences, around 21% of them present only once. Separately, the same data were catalogued under a study of T cells expressing NK-cell markers.

Material for sequencing was PBMCs. The chain recombines TRBV29-1 with TRBJ2-2, with 8 bases identical to TRBD2. This sequence originates from a young woman in good health. As DNA, the CDR3 is TGCAGCTTACGGGGGGGCCCCGGGGAGCTGTTTTTT. This encodes CSLRGGPGELFF.